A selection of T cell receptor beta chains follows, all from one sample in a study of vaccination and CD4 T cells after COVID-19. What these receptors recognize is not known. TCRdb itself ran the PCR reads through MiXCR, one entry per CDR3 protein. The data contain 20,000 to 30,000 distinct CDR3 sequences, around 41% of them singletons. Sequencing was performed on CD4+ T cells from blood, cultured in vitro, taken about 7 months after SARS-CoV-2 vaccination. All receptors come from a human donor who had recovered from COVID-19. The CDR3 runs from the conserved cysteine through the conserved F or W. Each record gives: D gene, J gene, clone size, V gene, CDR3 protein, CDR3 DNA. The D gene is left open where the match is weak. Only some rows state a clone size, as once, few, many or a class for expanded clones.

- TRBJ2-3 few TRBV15 CATSDPRRGSTDTQYF TGTGCCACCAGCGACCCTAGGCGCGGCAGCACAGATACGCAGTATTTT
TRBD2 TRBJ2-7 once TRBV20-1 CSARDFSGSPHEQYF TGCAGTGCTAGGGACTTTAGCGGGAGCCCCCACGAGCAGTACTTC
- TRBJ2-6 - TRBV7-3 CASSQSGANVLTF TGTGCCAGCAGTCAATCTGGGGCCAACGTCCTGACTTTC
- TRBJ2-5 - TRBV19 CASGRLETQYF TGTGCCAGTGGACGATTGGAGACCCAGTACTTC
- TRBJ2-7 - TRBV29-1 CSVGRNYEQYF TGCAGCGTCGGACGGAACTACGAGCAGTACTTC
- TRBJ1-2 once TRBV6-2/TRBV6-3 CASRTFPGSGYTF TGTGCCAGCAGAACCTTCCCCGGCTCTGGCTACACCTTC
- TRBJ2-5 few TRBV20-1 CSARDPAVLGTQYF TGCAGTGCTAGAGATCCGGCCGTCCTAGGGACCCAGTACTTC
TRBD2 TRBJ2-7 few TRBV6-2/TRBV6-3 CASSYKAGGPTYEQYF TGTGCCAGCAGTTACAAAGCGGGAGGGCCAACGTACGAGCAGTACTTC
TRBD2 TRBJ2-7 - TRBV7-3 CASSLVLAGAGEQYF TGTGCCAGCAGCCTAGTCCTAGCGGGAGCAGGCGAGCAGTACTTC
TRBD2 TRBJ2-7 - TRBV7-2 CASSLTSGGSYEQYF TGTGCCAGCAGCTTGACTAGCGGTGGTTCCTACGAGCAGTACTTC
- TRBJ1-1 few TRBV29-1 CSVDTGYKAFF TGCAGCGTTGATACAGGCTACAAGGCTTTCTTT
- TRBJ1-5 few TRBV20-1 CSAREEGRAWSPQHF TGCAGTGCTAGAGAGGAGGGGCGCGCTTGGAGCCCCCAGCATTTT
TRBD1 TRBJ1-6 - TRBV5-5 CASSRTGTVESPLHF TGTGCCAGCAGCCGAACCGGGACAGTGGAATCACCCCTCCACTTT
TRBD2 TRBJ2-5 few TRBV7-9 CASNSGVKETQYF TGTGCCAGCAACAGCGGGGTAAAAGAGACCCAGTACTTC
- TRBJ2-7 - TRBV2 CASREDSYEQYF TGTGCCAGCAGGGAGGACAGCTACGAGCAGTACTTC
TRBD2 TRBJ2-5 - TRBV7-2 CASSLGGPSGTGTQYF TGTGCCAGCAGCTTAGGGGGGCCTAGCGGGACTGGGACCCAGTACTTC
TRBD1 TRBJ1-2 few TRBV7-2 CASSQDRGPYGYTF TGTGCCAGCAGCCAAGACAGGGGACCCTATGGCTACACCTTC
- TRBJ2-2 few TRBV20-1 CSASQGYTGELFF TGCAGTGCGAGCCAGGGATACACCGGGGAGCTGTTTTTT
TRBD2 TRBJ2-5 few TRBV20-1 CSARTPPASGAETQYF TGCAGTGCTAGAACCCCCCCGGCTAGCGGTGCAGAGACCCAGTACTTC
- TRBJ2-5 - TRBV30 CAWSVKETQYF TGTGCCTGGAGTGTTAAAGAGACCCAGTACTTC
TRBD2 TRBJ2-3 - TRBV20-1 CSAIRLAGGLGADTQYF TGCAGTGCTATCCGACTAGCGGGAGGGCTGGGGGCAGATACGCAGTATTTT
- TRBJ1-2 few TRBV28 CASSVGRNYGYTF TGTGCCAGCAGTGTGGGCCGAAACTATGGCTACACCTTC
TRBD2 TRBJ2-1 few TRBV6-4 CASSDSSGSYNEQFF TGTGCCAGCAGTGACTCTAGCGGGAGCTACAATGAGCAGTTCTTC
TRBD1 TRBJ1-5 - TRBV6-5 CASSLRGRGNQPQHF TGTGCCAGCAGTTTAAGGGGGCGCGGGAATCAGCCCCAGCATTTT
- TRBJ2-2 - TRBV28 CASSALVGGTGELFF TGTGCCAGCAGCGCCCTCGTTGGCGGGACCGGGGAGCTGTTTTTT
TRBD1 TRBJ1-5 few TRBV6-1 CASSGQGQSNQPQHF TGTGCCAGCAGTGGACAGGGGCAAAGCAATCAGCCCCAGCATTTT
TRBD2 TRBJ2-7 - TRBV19 CASSIGSAGGSYEQYF TGTGCCAGTAGTATCGGTTCAGCGGGAGGTTCCTACGAGCAGTACTTC
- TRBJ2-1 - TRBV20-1 CSAPRDLNEQFF TGCAGTGCACCCCGGGACCTGAATGAGCAGTTCTTC
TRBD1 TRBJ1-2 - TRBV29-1 CSVDRGTGDGYTF TGCAGCGTTGATCGCGGGACAGGAGATGGCTACACCTTC
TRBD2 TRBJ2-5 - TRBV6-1 CASSELAGGQETQYF TGTGCCAGCAGTGAACTAGCGGGAGGGCAAGAGACCCAGTACTTC
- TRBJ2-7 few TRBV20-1 CSARVGELSEQYF TGCAGTGCTAGAGTTGGGGAGTTGAGCGAGCAGTACTTC
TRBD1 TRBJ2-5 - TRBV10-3 CASSYRYDRAMKTQYF TGTGCCAGCAGTTATCGATATGACAGGGCTATGAAGACCCAGTACTTC
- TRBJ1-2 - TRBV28 CASSLRLGGYGYTF TGTGCCAGCAGTTTACGGTTGGGGGGCTATGGCTACACCTTC